This passage covers 25 T cell receptor beta chains from one sample sequenced in a study of vaccination effects on CD4 cells after COVID-19. No antigen has been identified for these receptors. Assay: immunoSEQ multiplex PCR; the TCRdb copy retains only in-frame clones and omits some. The data show tens of thousands of clones, with under 85% seen just once and about 3% held by the top ten. Before any sequencing was done, the ViraFEST assay used viral peptide pools to expand antigen-specific CD4+ T cells. A roughly 11-day culture period preceded the isolation of CD4+ T cells. None of the vaccinated had previously contracted SARS-CoV-2, and their nucleocapsid antibodies tested negative. The sample here was CD4+ T cells from PBMCs cultured with HCoV-NL63 spike peptides, taken before COVID-19 vaccination. These receptors came from a human donor who received a COVID-19 vaccine.

This chain connects TRBV19 to TRBJ2-2, with D unresolved. Germline loops: CDR1 LNHDA, CDR2 SQIVND (reference sequence). V lost 7 bases to trimming and J lost 5 bases, with 14 bases between them. There are 14 residues in the CDR3. The CDR3 DNA reads TGTGCCAGTAATGGCGGAGAAGGAACCGGGGAGCTGTTTTTT. Its protein is CASNGGEGTGELFF.

The chain recombines TRBV19 with TRBJ2-1, with 7 bases aligning to TRBD1. Trimming removed 6 bases from V and 9 bases from J; junction bases left unmatched: 8. Germline CDR1 and CDR2: LNHDA and SQIVND (reference sequence). CDR3 length equals 13 residues. The CDR3 loop is CASSARGIGEQFF. In DNA, the CDR3 is TGTGCCAGTAGCGCCAGGGGGATCGGTGAGCAGTTCTTC.

V gene TRBV24-1 combines with J gene TRBJ2-1, with TRBD1 matching over 8 bases. Trimming took 3 bases from V and 3 from J; bases not matched to a gene: 9. Germline V lookup: CDR1 KGHDR, CDR2 SFDVKD. The length of the CDR3 is 17 residues. CDR3 in amino acids: CATSDATGGKSYNEQFF. The CDR3 region has the DNA TGTGCCACCAGTGATGCCACAGGGGGGAAAAGCTACAATGAGCAGTTCTTC.

CDR3 sequence: CASSQTGHEQYV. The CDR3 DNA reads TGTGCCAGCAGCCAAACAGGGCACGAGCAGTACGTC. The chain employs TRBV7-2 and TRBJ2-7; a possible D gene is TRBD1 (6 bases). Germline V gives CDR1 SGHTA, CDR2 FQGNSA. With 5 bases removed from V and 5 bases from J, the gap between germline ends came to 10 bases. This CDR3 contains 12 residues.

This clone has a handful of counts. The chain couples TRBV10-3 to TRBJ1-2, with 7 bases identical to TRBD1. The CDR3 has 13 residues. J gave up 0 bases and V 6 bases, and 1 base lay outside the gene matches. CDR1 is ENHRY and CDR2 is SYGVKD in the germline V gene. CDR3: CAIRGTANYGYTF. In DNA form, the CDR3 reads TGTGCCATCAGGGGGACAGCTAACTATGGCTACACCTTC.

A few counts support this clone. The rearrangement uses TRBV10-3 and TRBJ2-1; 9 positions agree with TRBD1. Looked up from germline, CDR1 is ENHRY and CDR2 is SYGVKD. V gave up 5 bases and J gave up 8 bases; unmatched junction bases: 4. The length of the CDR3 is 13 residues. The CDR3 here is CAISRDRDYEQFF. CDR3 sequence (DNA): TGTGCCATCAGTCGGGACAGGGATTATGAGCAGTTCTTC.

The V and J genes are TRBV5-8 and TRBJ1-2; D possibly corresponds to TRBD1 (6 bases). The CDR3 covers 15 residues. Germline assignment: CDR1 SGHTS and CDR2 YDEGEE. V lost 1 base to trimming and J lost 8 bases, with 18 bases between them. The CDR3 DNA follows: TGTGCCAGCAGCTTGAGGGACACGGGGCGCATGGGCTACACCTTC. Translation gives CASSLRDTGRMGYTF. The full variable domain, in which reference TRBV5-8 and TRBJ1-2 provide the parts outside the CDR3, is EAGVTQSPTHLIKTRGQQATLRCSPISGHTSVYWYQQALGLGLQFLLWYDEGEERNRGNFPPRFSGRQFPNYSSELNVNALELEDSALYLCASSLRDTGRMGYTFGSGTRLTVV.

The chain links TRBV6-5 to TRBJ1-5; TRBD1 agrees at 9 bases. The germline V gene encodes CDR1 MNHEY and CDR2 SVGAGI. The CDR3 runs to 15 residues. Trimming took 5 bases from V and 6 from J; bases not matched to a gene: 8. The CDR3 coding sequence is TGTGCCAGCAGTCCCCGGGACAGGGAACGTCAGCCCCAGCATTTT. Translating gives CASSPRDRERQPQHF.

This clone showed up just once. The chain carries TRBV5-1 and TRBJ1-2; D is unresolved. Trimming shortened V by 5 bases and J by 6 bases, and 11 bases separated the two germline ends. Germline V CDR1 and CDR2: SGHRS, YFSETQ. The CDR3 is 12 residues long. The CDR3 DNA follows: TGCGCCAGCAGTGGCTATACGGATGGCTACACCTTC. Its translation: CASSGYTDGYTF.

CDR3 residues: CASSPGQGFYGYTF. CDR3 nucleotides: TGTGCCAGTAGCCCGGGACAGGGCTTCTATGGCTACACCTTC. This chain uses TRBV19 with TRBJ1-2, with 9 bases identical to TRBD1. This CDR3 is built from 14 residues. V shed 6 bases and J 4 bases; nucleotides not matched to a gene: 6. CDR1 and CDR2 from the germline V gene are LNHDA and SQIVND (reference sequence).

The gene calls are TRBV5-1 and TRBJ2-3; 12 bases are a match to TRBD2. Germline CDR1 and CDR2: SGHRS and YFSETQ. This CDR3 spans 16 amino acids. V shed 3 bases and J 4 bases; nucleotides not matched to a gene: 6. CDR3 DNA sequence: TGCGCCAGCAGCTCGCTAGCGGGGGGGCTCGCAGATACGCAGTATTTT. As protein: CASSSLAGGLADTQYF.

In this sample, this clone turned up once. The V and J genes are TRBV30 and TRBJ1-4, with a tentative D call TRBD1 (6 bases). This CDR3 contains 13 residues. Trimming cost V 4 bases and J 6 bases, with 12 bases left between them. CDR1 is GTSNPN, CDR2 SVGIG, per germline (reference sequence). Here the CDR3 reads CAWTRRGHEKLFF. The CDR3 DNA reads as TGTGCCTGGACCCGACGGGGGCATGAAAAACTGTTTTTT. The full variable domain, in which reference TRBV30 and TRBJ1-4 provide the parts outside the CDR3, is SQTIHQWPATLVQPVGSPLSLECTVEGTSNPNLYWYRQAAGRGLQLLFYSVGIGQISSEVPQNLSASRPQDRQFILSSKKLLLSDSGFYLCAWTRRGHEKLFFGSGTQLSVL.

This clone occurred once. The V call is TRBV5-1, the J call TRBJ1-4; D is ambiguous. Germline values: CDR1 SGHRS, CDR2 YFSETQ. The CDR3 extends over 18 amino acids. With 0 bases removed from V and 3 bases from J, the gap between germline ends came to 18 bases. The CDR3 region is CASSLGLPDGRANEKLFF. As DNA, the CDR3 is TGCGCCAGCAGCTTGGGACTCCCGGATGGGAGGGCTAATGAAAAACTGTTTTTT.

This sequence joins TRBV27 and TRBJ2-3; 10 bases are shared with TRBD1. CDR3 length: 16 amino acids. Trimming cost V 5 bases and J 3 bases; bases outside gene matches: 8. Per germline, CDR1 MNHEY and CDR2 SMNVEV (reference sequence). The CDR3 region is CASSRRDRGGTDTQYF. For the CDR3, the DNA is TGTGCCAGCAGTCGCCGGGACAGGGGTGGGACAGATACGCAGTATTTT.

CDR3 in DNA: TGTGCCATCAGTGAGTTTCAGGTACATTCACCCCTCCACTTT. Amino acids: CAISEFQVHSPLHF. This sequence joins TRBV10-3 and TRBJ1-6, with D uncertain. CDR3 length equals 14 residues. The ends were cut back, 1 base at V and 8 bases at J, with 9 bases in the middle. CDR1 is ENHRY, CDR2 SYGVKD, per germline.

The rearrangement joins TRBV2 to TRBJ1-1; a weak D match, TRBD1 (5 bases). The CDR3 spans 13 residues. Germline values: CDR1 SNHLY, CDR2 FYNNEI. The V gene lost 5 bases and the J gene lost 6 bases, with 13 bases spanning the gap. CDR3 loop: CASSLTDQAEAFF. CDR3 coding DNA: TGTGCCAGCAGTTTGACAGACCAAGCTGAAGCTTTCTTT.

The CDR3 DNA is TGCGCCAGCAGCCTGACAGGGAGTACAGATACGCAGTATTTT. The encoded protein is CASSLTGSTDTQYF. This chain uses TRBV5-1 with TRBJ2-3; 7 positions match TRBD1. The CDR3 is 14 residues long. J gave up 3 bases and V 4 bases, and 5 bases lay outside the gene matches. Germline V gives CDR1 SGHRS, CDR2 YFSETQ.

The rearrangement joins TRBV10-3 to TRBJ1-1, with TRBD1 as a possible D gene (5 bases). With 0 bases removed from V and 5 bases from J, the gap between germline ends came to 13 bases. This CDR3 has 15 amino acids. Per germline, CDR1 ENHRY and CDR2 SYGVKD. The CDR3 coding sequence is TGTGCCATCAGTGAGTCTTCTTCCAGACAGACTGAAGCTTTCTTT. Residues: CAISESSSRQTEAFF.

This chain connects TRBV19 to TRBJ1-5, with D uncertain. The length of the CDR3 is 15 residues. Germline V gives CDR1 LNHDA, CDR2 SQIVND (reference sequence). Trimming cost V 4 bases and J 4 bases, with 14 bases left between them. This CDR3 is CASSSFVGINQPQHF. In nucleotides, the CDR3 is TGTGCCAGTAGTAGTTTTGTAGGGATAAATCAGCCCCAGCATTTT.

CDR3 DNA sequence: TGTGCCAGCAGTTCTACCGGGACAGGGTTTTACGGACAGTACGTC. As protein: CASSSTGTGFYGQYV. The J gene is TRBJ2-7, the V gene TRBV5-6; 9 bases are a match to TRBD1. CDR1 is SGHDT and CDR2 is YYEEEE in the germline V gene. J was trimmed by 10 bases and V by 5 bases; bases with no gene match: 16. The CDR3 has 15 residues.

The V gene is TRBV19, the J gene TRBJ2-3; possibly TRBD1 or TRBD2 for D (6 bases each). V shed 3 bases and J shed 5 bases, with 15 bases lying between them. Germline-derived CDR1 and CDR2 are LNHDA and SQIVND (reference sequence). The CDR3 spans 15 residues. CDR3 DNA sequence: TGTGCCAGTAGTATCTCGTGGGGGGCTGGAGATACGCAGTATTTT. This encodes CASSISWGAGDTQYF.

CDR3 DNA: TGTGCCACCAGTGATTCAGGGGGGCCGGGTGAAAAACTGTTTTTT. This gives the protein CATSDSGGPGEKLFF. The chain uses TRBV24-1 and TRBJ1-4; 7 positions match TRBD1. The ends lost 2 bases at V and 7 bases at J; junction bases unmatched: 6. CDR3 length equals 15 residues. Germline V gene sequence: CDR1 KGHDR, CDR2 SFDVKD.

The chain links TRBV5-5 to TRBJ2-5; D not certain. The germline V and J ends were trimmed by 1 base and 5 bases, with 12 bases remaining between them. In germline, CDR1 is SGHKS, CDR2 YYEKEE (reference sequence). The CDR3 has 14 residues. The CDR3 bases are TGTGCCAGCAGCTTGAATTCTGTTACGGAGACCCAGTACTTC. Amino acids: CASSLNSVTETQYF.

This clone was counted a few times. The rearrangement uses TRBV2 and TRBJ1-2, with D unresolved. The germline CDR1 and CDR2 sequences are SNHLY and FYNNEI. The CDR3 loop spans 15 amino acids. V was trimmed by 4 bases and J by 5 bases, leaving 17 bases between them. DNA of the CDR3: TGTGCCAGCAGTGTCGAGGTGTCTCATAAGTATGGCTACACCTTC. This translates into CASSVEVSHKYGYTF.

Only one count was recorded for this clone. CDR3 residues: CASSLLAGGTDTQYF. CDR3 DNA: TGTGCCAGCAGCTTACTGGCGGGGGGCACAGATACGCAGTATTTT. J is TRBJ2-3 and V is TRBV7-3; 7 bases agree with TRBD2. V shed 2 bases, J shed 1 base, and the junction held 3 bases outside the gene matches. Germline-derived CDR1 and CDR2 are SGHTA and FQGTGA. The CDR3 spans 15 residues.